The next 7 T cell receptor beta chains were all read from a single sample in a study of T-cell memory formation after mild COVID-19. TCRdb analysed the 5' RACE reads with MiXCR anew, one entry per CDR3 protein. The table shows roughly 320,000 distinct CDR3 sequences, with 28% occurring only once. Material for sequencing was PBMCs or a T cell subset sorted from them (not recorded which). The source is an adult woman who had mild COVID-19 (a few samples of this study predate the infection). Cell type and time point are not known.

V is TRBV11-2 and J is TRBJ2-1; D unclear. Trimming shortened V by 1 base and J by 10 bases, and 11 bases separated the two germline ends. The CDR3 sequence is 13 residues long. CDR1 SGHAT and CDR2 FQNNGV come from the germline V gene. Here the CDR3 reads CASSLGSNQEQFF. In DNA form, the CDR3 reads TGTGCCAGCAGCTTAGGGTCTAATCAAGAGCAGTTCTTC.

This clonotype was observed a few times. The rearrangement joins TRBV6-5 to TRBJ1-1; tentatively, D is TRBD1 (6 bases). The CDR3 extends over 13 amino acids. The germline V gene has CDR1 MNHEY and CDR2 SVGAGI. The V end was cut by 6 bases, the J end by 1 base, with 9 bases between. CDR3 coding DNA: TGTGCCAGCAGGGGGGCCTCGAACACTGAAGCTTTCTTT. Protein product: CASRGASNTEAFF.

The table lists this clonotype with a few counts. The rearrangement uses TRBV7-6 and TRBJ1-1, with a possible D match to TRBD1 (5 bases). CDR1 is SGHVS, CDR2 FNYEAQ, per germline. The CDR3 is 16 amino acids. V was cut by 5 bases and J by 4 bases, with 20 bases left in between. The CDR3 coding sequence is TGTGCCAGCAGCCGCCCCGAGGGGCGCCCGGGCACTGAAGCTTTCTTT. Translated, it gives CASSRPEGRPGTEAFF.

This clonotype has only a few counts. The V gene is TRBV7-8, the J gene TRBJ1-5; weak D call: TRBD1 (6 bases). The CDR3 is 17 residues long. Germline V CDR1 and CDR2: SGHVS, FQNEAQ. The germline V and J ends were trimmed by 2 bases and 5 bases, with 19 bases remaining between them. The CDR3 sequence: CASSLFSWQGSDQPQHF. In nucleotides, the CDR3 is TGTGCCAGCAGCTTATTCTCTTGGCAGGGGTCCGATCAGCCCCAGCATTTT.

The chain joins TRBV14 to TRBJ1-6; no clear D. The CDR3 runs 14 residues. Trimming shortened V by 4 bases and J by 7 bases, and 11 bases separated the two germline ends. Germline CDR1 is SGHDN and CDR2 is FVKESK. The CDR3 spells CASSLRRENSPLHF. The CDR3 DNA is TGTGCCAGCAGCCTGAGGAGGGAGAATTCACCCCTCCACTTT.

This clonotype was seen a handful of times. The chain has TRBV5-1 and TRBJ2-3, with 7 bases that match TRBD2. J gave up 0 bases and V 4 bases, and 8 bases lay outside the gene matches. CDR1 and CDR2 (germline): SGHRS, YFSETQ. The CDR3 runs 16 residues. The CDR3 nucleotides read TGCGCCAGCAGCCGGCGTGGTAGCGGGAGCACAGATACGCAGTATTTT. As protein: CASSRRGSGSTDTQYF.

The table lists this clonotype with a few counts. The CDR3 here is CSADRATGNQPQHF. The CDR3 coding sequence is TGCAGTGCTGACAGGGCGACGGGCAATCAGCCCCAGCATTTT. The chain employs TRBV20-1 and TRBJ1-5, with TRBD1 matching 7 bases. The CDR3 length is 14 residues. Germline lookup yields CDR1 DFQATT and CDR2 SNEGSKA (reference sequence). With V trimmed by 5 bases and J by 2 bases, 6 bases remained unmatched.